A single sample is the source of the 15 T cell receptor beta chains below, sequenced in a study of cytomegalovirus exposure and HLA in healthy donors. PCR primers comprised 60 Vbeta and 13 Jbeta primers. The assay was immunoSEQ multiplex PCR, and TCRdb's table has in-frame clones only and misses some. The repertoire holds about 200,000 clones, roughly 85% seen once, with about 1.8% in the top ten. The sequencing input was PBMCs. These receptor sequences come from a woman between 18 and 29 years old in good health and CMV-seronegative.

This clone was recorded a few times. The chain joins TRBV6-1 to TRBJ2-2; D is ambiguous. CDR1 and CDR2 from the germline V gene are MNHNS and SASEGT. Between the trimmed V and J ends, which lost 8 bases and 8 bases, there was a span of 6 bases. The CDR3 has 10 amino acids. The CDR3 is CASRRGELFF. The CDR3 region has the DNA TGTGCCAGCCGCCGGGGGGAGCTGTTTTTT.

The chain carries TRBV5-4 and TRBJ2-3, with a possible D match to TRBD2 (6 bases). The CDR3 is 15 amino acids. CDR1 SGHNT and CDR2 YYREEE come from the germline V gene (reference sequence). Trimming took 3 bases from V and 2 from J, leaving 13 bases between them. In DNA form, the CDR3 reads TGTGCCAGCAGCTCCCTAGCGATCAACACAGATACGCAGTATTTT. Translated, it gives CASSSLAINTDTQYF.

This clone was detected only a few times. The chain is built from TRBV27 and TRBJ2-3; TRBD1 aligns across 7 bases. CDR1 is MNHEY, CDR2 SMNVEV, per germline (reference sequence). This CDR3 region has 17 residues. The J segment lost 14 bases and the V segment lost 6 bases, leaving 26 bases of the junction unmatched. CDR3 protein: CASSPNPGQTNVAPPYF. CDR3 sequence (DNA): TGTGCCAGCAGCCCAAACCCGGGACAGACTAACGTAGCCCCCCCGTATTTT.

This clone was picked up one time. The chain recombines TRBV7-2 with TRBJ2-2, with a possible D match to TRBD2 (6 bases). The CDR3 sequence is 15 residues long. V was shortened by 5 bases and J by 6 bases, with 16 bases between the two germline ends. The germline V gene has CDR1 SGHTA and CDR2 FQGNSA. The CDR3 DNA sequence: TGTGCCAGCAGCCCTGCGAGCGGGTATGCCGGGGAGCTGTTTTTT. Its protein product is CASSPASGYAGELFF.

This chain joins TRBV28 and TRBJ1-5, with unresolved D. The V and J ends lost 1 base and 1 base respectively, with 5 bases between them. Germline V gene lookup returns CDR1 MDHEN and CDR2 SYDVKM. CDR3 length: 14 amino acids. The CDR3 DNA follows: TGTGCCAGCAGTTTATTTCAAAGCAATCAGCCCCAGCATTTT. It translates to CASSLFQSNQPQHF. Full variable domain (outside the CDR3, taken from reference TRBV28 and TRBJ1-5): DVKVTQSSRYLVKRTGEKVFLECVQDMDHENMFWYRQDPGLGLRLIYFSYDVKMKEKGDIPEGYSVSREKKERFSLILESASTNQTSMYLCASSLFQSNQPQHFGDGTRLSIL.

The chain recombines TRBV7-9 with TRBJ2-2; 8 bases line up with TRBD1. With V trimmed by 5 bases and J by 6 bases, 14 bases remained unmatched. CDR1 and CDR2 (germline): SEHNR, FQNEAQ (reference sequence). The CDR3 contains 17 residues. The CDR3 nucleotides are TGTGCCAGCAGCCCACCTCTGACAGGGGAGAAAGCCGGGGAGCTGTTTTTT. It is translated as CASSPPLTGEKAGELFF.

The rearrangement uses TRBV25-1 and TRBJ1-3; D not resolved. With 7 bases removed from V and 4 bases from J, the gap between germline ends came to 11 bases. The CDR3 consists of 13 residues. Per the germline V gene, CDR1 is MGHDK and CDR2 is SYGVNS. The CDR3: CASISRTGNTIYF. DNA of the CDR3: TGTGCCAGCATCTCTAGAACGGGAAACACCATATATTTT.

This chain connects TRBV7-9 to TRBJ2-1; 8 bases agree with TRBD2. There are 17 residues in the CDR3. V was pared by 5 bases and J by 0 bases, with 9 bases of the junction left unmatched. Germline V CDR1 and CDR2: SEHNR, FQNEAQ (reference sequence). CDR3 residues: CASSPRSGGGSYNEQFF. The CDR3 DNA sequence: TGTGCCAGCAGCCCACGCAGCGGGGGAGGCTCCTACAATGAGCAGTTCTTC.

The chain combines TRBV7-9 with TRBJ2-5; 9 nucleotides agree with TRBD1. CDR1 and CDR2 from the germline V gene are SEHNR and FQNEAQ (reference sequence). The V gene end was trimmed by 4 bases and the J gene end by 5 bases; junction bases not matched to a gene: 2. The length of the CDR3 is 13 residues. CDR3 DNA sequence: TGTGCCAGCAGCTCCGGGACAGGGGAGACCCAGTACTTC. Translation gives CASSSGTGETQYF.

The gene calls are TRBV7-6 and TRBJ2-3, with 9 positions matching TRBD2. This CDR3 region has 21 residues. V dropped 5 bases and J dropped 2; count of bases not matched to a gene: 23. Germline V gives CDR1 SGHVS, CDR2 FNYEAQ. CDR3: CASSPVKRLAGTKVNTDTQYF. The CDR3 DNA is TGTGCCAGCAGCCCCGTTAAACGCCTAGCGGGGACCAAGGTTAACACAGATACGCAGTATTTT.

This clone was seen a handful of times. This chain joins TRBV5-6 and TRBJ1-2, with a possible D match to TRBD1 (5 bases). Germline CDR1 and CDR2: SGHDT and YYEEEE. The CDR3 sequence is 14 residues long. V was clipped by 2 bases and J by 2 bases, with 10 bases between them. As DNA, the CDR3 is TGTGCCAGCAGCTTCCCGACAGTCAACTATGGCTACACCTTC. Translated, it gives CASSFPTVNYGYTF.

The chain combines TRBV18 with TRBJ2-7; 7 bases are a match to TRBD1. The CDR3 consists of 13 residues. The junction had 4 bases not matched to a gene; V was cut back by 5 bases and J by 3 bases. Germline V CDR1 and CDR2: KGHSH, LQKENI. CDR3 sequence: CASSRQGIYEQYF. CDR3 in DNA: TGTGCCAGCTCAAGACAGGGTATCTACGAGCAGTACTTC.

The chain recombines TRBV25-1 with TRBJ1-1; perhaps TRBD1 as D (5 bases). The CDR3 sequence is 13 residues long. V gave up 5 bases and J gave up 11 bases, with 18 bases separating them. Germline loops: CDR1 MGHDK, CDR2 SYGVNS. CDR3 coding DNA: TGTGCCAGCAGTTCGCCCAGGGACTGTGGGGCTTTCTTT. Amino acid sequence: CASSSPRDCGAFF.

The genes are TRBV4-3 and TRBJ2-3; possibly TRBD2 for D (5 bases). This CDR3 is built from 14 residues. The ends were cut back, 2 bases at V and 3 bases at J, with 9 bases in the middle. Per the germline V gene, CDR1 is LGHNA and CDR2 is YSLEER. CDR3 region: CASSQTIATDTQYF. In nucleotides, the CDR3 is TGCGCCAGCAGCCAAACCATAGCGACAGATACGCAGTATTTT.

The genes are TRBV5-1 and TRBJ2-7; D might be TRBD2 (5 bases). The germline CDR1 and CDR2 sequences are SGHRS and YFSETQ. The CDR3 is 15 residues long. Trimming left V 0 bases short and J 3 bases short, with 13 bases between. CDR3 residues: CASSLAAGTSYEQYF. CDR3 sequence (DNA): TGCGCCAGCAGCTTGGCAGCAGGCACTAGCTACGAGCAGTACTTC.